The rows below give T cell receptor beta chains drawn from one sample of a study of a mutant IDH1 vaccine in newly diagnosed glioma. These TCRs' antigens remain unknown. Sequencing was performed with immunoSEQ multiplex PCR; in TCRdb, only in-frame clones are kept and a portion is missing. The profile shows under 45,000 clones, roughly 82% of them singletons. Source: PBMCs, taken from a glioma patient whose treatment included an IDH1 peptide vaccine. Every receptor here comes from a man in his late teens or twenties with glioma. Some clones in this sample may be carry-over from other donors' samples. The CDR3 runs from the conserved cysteine through the conserved F or W. The order of the fields is J gene, clone size, D gene, V gene, CDR3 DNA, CDR3 protein. A D gene is named only where the DNA matches it firmly. Part of the rows lack a size; the others show once, few, many or a class for expanded clones.

>TRBJ2-1|.|.|TRBV29-1
TGCAGCGTCGCACTACTGAATGAGCAGTTCTTC
CSVALLNEQFF
>TRBJ1-1|.|.|TRBV30
TGTGCCTGGAACCCGACAGCGAACACTGAAGCTTTCTTT
CAWNPTANTEAFF
>TRBJ2-1|.|TRBD2|TRBV19
TGTGCCAGTAGTTTATTAGCGGGGGGTTACAATGAGCAGTTCTTC
CASSLLAGGYNEQFF
>TRBJ2-7|.|.|TRBV13
TGTGCCAGCAGCTTAGGGCAGGGGCGAACCTACGAGCAGTACTTC
CASSLGQGRTYEQYF
>TRBJ1-4|.|.|TRBV2
TGTGCCAGCAGTTCGCTTAGTGTACGTGAAAAACTGTTTTTT
CASSSLSVREKLFF
>TRBJ2-1|.|TRBD2|TRBV7-2
TGTGCCAGCAGCTTAGTAGTCCTAGCGGCCTACAATGAGCAGTTCTTC
CASSLVVLAAYNEQFF
>TRBJ1-1|.|.|TRBV5-6
TGTGCCAGCAGCCCTGGTGGCACTGAAGCTTTCTTT
CASSPGGTEAFF
>TRBJ1-2|.|.|TRBV7-8
TGTGCCAGCAGACGGGACGGAGTGAACTATGGCTACACCTTC
CASRRDGVNYGYTF
>TRBJ1-6|few|.|TRBV4-2
TGTGCCCGCTCTAGGAGGGGGAACTCACCCCTCCACTTT
CARSRRGNSPLHF
>TRBJ2-3|.|.|TRBV7-2
TGTGCCAGCAGCCTACGGCCTATTAACGGGAGGCAGTATTTT
CASSLRPINGRQYF
>TRBJ1-5|.|.|TRBV9
TGTGCCAGCAGCGCCTCCATAGGGTCAGGGGATCAGCCCCAGCATTTT
CASSASIGSGDQPQHF
>TRBJ1-4|.|.|TRBV5-1
TGCGCCAGCAGCCAAACAGGCGGTATTGCAACTAATGAAAAACTGTTTTTT
CASSQTGGIATNEKLFF
>TRBJ1-2|.|TRBD1|TRBV9
TGTGCCAGCAGCGAACAACAGGGGATTGGGGACTATGGCTACACCTTC
CASSEQQGIGDYGYTF
>TRBJ2-6|.|TRBD1|TRBV9
TGTGCCAGCAGCGGACAGGGGGTACTGCTCTCTGGGGCCAACGTCCTGACTTTC
CASSGQGVLLSGANVLTF
>TRBJ1-3|few|TRBD1|TRBV7-2
TGTGCCAGCAGCGCAACAGGGGGCAACACCATATATTTT
CASSATGGNTIYF
>TRBJ1-5|.|TRBD1|TRBV7-9
TGTGCCAGCAGCCCCGACAGGGACGGTCAGCCCCAGCATTTT
CASSPDRDGQPQHF
>TRBJ2-2|.|TRBD2|TRBV7-2
TGTGCCAGCAGCGCCGGACTAGCGAAAACCGGGGAGCTGTTTTTT
CASSAGLAKTGELFF
>TRBJ2-1|.|.|TRBV4-3
TGCGCCAGCAGCCAAGATCTTGGGGCAGCCCTTTACAATGAGCAGTTCTTC
CASSQDLGAALYNEQFF
>TRBJ1-1|once|.|TRBV9
TGTGCCAGCAGCTTTTACGACAGGAACACTGAAGCTTTCTTT
CASSFYDRNTEAFF
>TRBJ1-2|.|.|TRBV5-5
TGTGCCAGCAGCTTGGATGGTTATGGCTACACCTTC
CASSLDGYGYTF
>TRBJ2-7|.|.|TRBV7-9
TGTGCCAGCAGCTTAGATGAGGGCGGAAAGTCCTACGAGCAGTACTTC
CASSLDEGGKSYEQYF
>TRBJ1-2|.|.|TRBV28
TGTGCCAGCAGTTTGCCTCCGGGTCTTGGCTACACCTTC
CASSLPPGLGYTF
>TRBJ2-7|few|TRBD1|TRBV28
TGTGCCAGCAGGTCGAGGACAGGGCAGTCCTACGAGCAGTACTTC
CASRSRTGQSYEQYF
>TRBJ2-2|.|.|TRBV7-8
TGTGCCAGCAGCTTAGGGGTAGGGCTGAACACCGGGGAGCTGTTTTTT
CASSLGVGLNTGELFF
>TRBJ2-7|.|TRBD1|TRBV6-5
TGTGCCAGCAGTTCCGGGACAGGGGCTGCCTACGAGCAGTACTTC
CASSSGTGAAYEQYF
>TRBJ2-7|.|.|TRBV6-1
TGTGCCAGCAGTGAACCAGGGCTCCGAACCTACGAGCAGTACTTC
CASSEPGLRTYEQYF
>TRBJ1-5|.|.|TRBV2
TGTGCCAGCAGTAGTTGGGGACCGACACAGGATCAGCCCCAGCATTTT
CASSSWGPTQDQPQHF
>TRBJ1-5|.|TRBD1|TRBV10-3
TGTGCCATCAGGGACAGGGAAAATCAGCCCCAGCATTTT
CAIRDRENQPQHF
>TRBJ2-3|.|.|TRBV7-9
TGTGCCAGCAACAACCAGGGACGGATCACAGATACGCAGTATTTT
CASNNQGRITDTQYF
>TRBJ1-1|.|.|TRBV5-1
TGCGCCAGCAGCTTGTTGGGTAGGGGTGAAGCTTTCTTT
CASSLLGRGEAFF
>TRBJ2-7|.|TRBD2|TRBV6-5
TGTGCCAGCAGGCCCTGGGCGGGGGATTCCTACGAGCAGTACTTC
CASRPWAGDSYEQYF
>TRBJ1-4|.|.|TRBV5-8
TGTGCCAGCAGCTTGTCCTCCCCAGGGGCTCGGGAAAAACTGTTTTTT
CASSLSSPGAREKLFF
>TRBJ2-6|.|.|TRBV5-1
TGCGCCAGCAGCTCCGTAGAGGCCAACGTCCTGACTTTC
CASSSVEANVLTF
>TRBJ2-7|.|TRBD1|TRBV10-2
TGCGCCAGCAGCAAGACAGGGAACCCCTACGAGCAGTACTTC
CASSKTGNPYEQYF
>TRBJ1-5|.|.|TRBV19
TGTGCCAGTCGATTGTCGGGTTACAGACCAGATGGGAGCAATCAGCCCCAGCATTTT
CASRLSGYRPDGSNQPQHF